The clone carrying this T cell receptor (beta chain) has at least ten counts. Its antigen is as yet unknown. V lost 3 bases to trimming and J lost 7 bases, with 7 bases between them. Germline CDR1 and CDR2: SGHRS and YFSETQ. The length of the CDR3 is 11 residues. One entry per CDR3 protein results from TCRdb running MiXCR on the RT-PCR reads. The sample carries hundreds of thousands of distinct CDR3 sequences, 21% recorded once. This sample is drawn from a study of response to subunit inactivated influenza vaccine. General observations from the study: After each seasonal influenza vaccination, few new T cells are recruited, the authors suggested.

The sample consisted of PBMCs from blood, taken 21 months after vaccination. J is TRBJ1-1 and V is TRBV5-1; weak D call: TRBD1 (5 bases). This clonotype originated in a man aged 50-75 years who received an inactivated influenza vaccine. The CDR3 region has the DNA TGCGCCAGCAGCTCGCAGGGTGAAGCTTTCTTT. Translation gives CASSSQGEAFF.